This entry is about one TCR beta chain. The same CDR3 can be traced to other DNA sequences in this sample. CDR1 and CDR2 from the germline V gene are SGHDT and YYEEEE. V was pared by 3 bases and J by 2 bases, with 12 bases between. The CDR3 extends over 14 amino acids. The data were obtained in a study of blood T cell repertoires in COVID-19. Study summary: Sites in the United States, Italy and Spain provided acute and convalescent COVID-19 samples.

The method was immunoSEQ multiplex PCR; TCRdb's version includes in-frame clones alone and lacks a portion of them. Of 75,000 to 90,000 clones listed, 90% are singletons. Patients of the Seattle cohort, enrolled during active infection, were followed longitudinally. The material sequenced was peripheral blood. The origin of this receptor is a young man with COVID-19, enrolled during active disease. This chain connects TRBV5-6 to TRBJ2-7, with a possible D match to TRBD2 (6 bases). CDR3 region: CASSWTGLPYEQYF. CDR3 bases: TGTGCCAGCAGCTGGACGGGACTTCCCTACGAGCAGTACTTC.